These 25 T cell receptor beta chains came from one sample sequenced in a study of neurological immune-mediated disorders. TCRdb passed the 5' RACE reads through MiXCR, listing each CDR3 protein once. The data show about 29,000 distinct CDR3 sequences, with approximately 3.2% seen just once and around 7.1% held by the top ten. The sequenced sample was PBMCs. Receptors were obtained from a young woman with multiple sclerosis.

Remarks on this clonotype: This may be a read error, as it is one base from a much larger clone. The chain combines TRBV3-1 with TRBJ1-1, with D possibly TRBD1 on 5 matching bases. This CDR3 comprises 16 residues. Trimming cost V 4 bases and J 0 bases, with 15 bases left between them. Germline CDR1 LGHDT, CDR2 YNNKEL (reference sequence). The CDR3 reads CASSPDYGGMNTEAFF. The CDR3 DNA is TGTGCCAGCAGCCCCGACTACGGGGGAATGAACACTGAAGCTTTCTTT.

This clonotype was seen ten or more times. This chain links TRBV6-5 with TRBJ1-6, with a tentative D call TRBD1 (6 bases). This CDR3 spans 13 amino acids. The ends were cut back, 6 bases at V and 7 bases at J, with 10 bases in the middle. Germline lookup yields CDR1 MNHEY and CDR2 SVGAGI. This chain's CDR3 is CASRNTGNSPLHF. CDR3 sequence (DNA): TGTGCCAGCAGGAACACAGGGAATTCACCCCTCCACTTT.

This clonotype was recorded many times. The chain links TRBV6-2 or TRBV6-3 to TRBJ2-7; 11 nucleotides line up with TRBD2. Germline lookup yields CDR1 MNHEY and CDR2 SVGEGT. V was pared by 5 bases and J by 4 bases, with 1 base of the junction left unmatched. The CDR3 loop spans 13 amino acids. For the CDR3, the DNA is TGTGCCAGCAGTGGGACTAGCGGATACGAGCAGTACTTC. This codes for CASSGTSGYEQYF.

This clonotype was counted many times. The chain joins TRBV20-1 to TRBJ2-3; 10 nucleotides align to TRBD2. Germline-derived CDR1 and CDR2 are DFQATT and SNEGSKA (reference sequence). The CDR3 is made up of 17 amino acids. Trimming took 0 bases from V and 4 from J; bases not matched to a gene: 10. DNA of the CDR3: TGCAGTGCTAGAGATCTCTACCTAGCGGGAGCCGCAGATACGCAGTATTTT. Protein product: CSARDLYLAGAADTQYF.

This clonotype was recorded many times. The chain uses TRBV7-8 and TRBJ2-7, with 8 bases identical to TRBD1. After removal of 7 bases from V and 3 bases from J, the junction contained 8 bases not matched to a gene. Germline CDR1 reads SGHVS; CDR2 reads FQNEAQ. CDR3 length equals 14 residues. The CDR3 DNA is TGTGCCAGCACTCAATGGGACAGGCTCTACGAGCAGTACTTC. Protein sequence: CASTQWDRLYEQYF.

This clonotype has a count of ten or more. The chain couples TRBV5-1 to TRBJ1-1; unclear D gene. With 3 bases removed from V and 1 base from J, the gap between germline ends came to 10 bases. The CDR3 totals 14 residues. Germline CDR1 reads SGHRS; CDR2 reads YFSETQ. Here the CDR3 reads CASSSPQSNTEAFF. The CDR3 coding sequence is TGCGCCAGCAGCTCACCGCAGTCGAACACTGAAGCTTTCTTT. The full variable domain, in which reference TRBV5-1 and TRBJ1-1 provide the parts outside the CDR3, is KAGVTQTPRYLIKTRGQQVTLSCSPISGHRSVSWYQQTPGQGLQFLFEYFSETQRNKGNFPGRFSGRQFSNSRSEMNVSTLELGDSALYLCASSSPQSNTEAFFGQGTRLTVV.

Many counts were recorded for this clonotype. The chain carries TRBV7-2 and TRBJ2-3; TRBD1 is a possible D gene (5 bases). This CDR3 has 12 amino acids. V gave up 5 bases and J gave up 6 bases, with 9 bases separating them. Per the germline V gene, CDR1 is SGHTA and CDR2 is FQGNSA. The CDR3 is CASSRTWDTQYF. DNA of the CDR3: TGTGCCAGCAGCCGGACATGGGATACGCAGTATTTT.

The table lists this clonotype with many counts. The V call is TRBV5-1, the J call TRBJ2-1, with D hard to call. The CDR3 is 14 amino acids. Germline V gene sequence: CDR1 SGHRS, CDR2 YFSETQ. V was cut by 0 bases and J by 3 bases, with 7 bases left in between. The CDR3 reads CASSLEPGYNEQFF. DNA of the CDR3: TGCGCCAGCAGCTTGGAACCTGGCTACAATGAGCAGTTCTTC.

This clonotype was seen at least ten times. The chain is built from TRBV5-1 and TRBJ2-7; 8 nucleotides match TRBD1. The germline V gene encodes CDR1 SGHRS and CDR2 YFSETQ. CDR3 length equals 13 residues. The J segment lost 5 bases and the V segment lost 1 base, leaving 2 bases of the junction unmatched. The CDR3 DNA reads TGCGCCAGCAGCTTGACAGGGGGTAACGAGCAGTACTTC. This encodes CASSLTGGNEQYF.

This clonotype was recorded at least ten times. The rearrangement uses TRBV5-6 and TRBJ2-5, with TRBD2 as a possible D gene (5 bases). Germline assignment: CDR1 SGHDT and CDR2 YYEEEE. The length of the CDR3 is 13 residues. Trimming removed 0 bases from V and 5 bases from J, with 8 bases in between. CDR3 loop: CASSLGTGETQYF. As DNA, the CDR3 is TGTGCCAGCAGCTTGGGGACGGGGGAGACCCAGTACTTC.

This clonotype has a count of ten or more. The chain joins TRBV6-1 to TRBJ2-3; D remains ambiguous. V lost 8 bases and J 6 bases, leaving 6 bases between the germline ends. In germline, CDR1 is MNHNS, CDR2 SASEGT. This CDR3 has 10 amino acids. This chain's CDR3 is CASGEDTQYF. In nucleotides, the CDR3 is TGTGCCAGCGGAGAGGATACGCAGTATTTT.

This clonotype occurred many times. V is TRBV12-3 or TRBV12-4 and J is TRBJ2-1; D possibly corresponds to TRBD1 (6 bases). Between the trimmed V and J ends, which lost 5 bases and 7 bases, there was a span of 21 bases. This CDR3 has 16 residues. This chain's CDR3 is CASSGQGQGFWNEQFF. The CDR3 DNA is TGTGCCAGCAGTGGCCAGGGGCAGGGCTTTTGGAATGAGCAGTTCTTC.

This clonotype was observed at least ten times. CDR3 nucleotide sequence: TGCAGTGCTAGAGGTCAGCGGGACTACAATGAGCAGTTCTTC. This translates into CSARGQRDYNEQFF. The V and J genes are TRBV20-1 and TRBJ2-1; the match to TRBD2 covers 7 bases. Unmatched junction bases numbered 3, after V lost 1 base and J lost 3 bases. In germline, CDR1 is DFQATT, CDR2 SNEGSKA (reference sequence). The CDR3 totals 14 residues.

This clonotype was observed many times. The rearrangement links TRBV12-3 or TRBV12-4 to TRBJ2-5; no reliable D call. V dropped 5 bases and J dropped 5 bases, with 12 bases sitting between them. The CDR3 is 13 amino acids. The DNA for the CDR3 is TGTGCCAGCAGTCTGATCTATGATGAGACCCAGTACTTC. The encoded protein is CASSLIYDETQYF.

This clonotype is deemed medium-sized. V gene TRBV7-9 combines with J gene TRBJ2-5, with a tentative D call TRBD2 (6 bases). V shed 5 bases and J shed 2 bases, with 9 bases lying between them. Germline V gives CDR1 SEHNR, CDR2 FQNEAQ (reference sequence). The length of the CDR3 is 13 residues. CDR3 amino acids: CASSPGLQETQYF. The CDR3 nucleotides are TGTGCCAGCAGCCCGGGACTTCAAGAGACCCAGTACTTC.

This chain uses TRBV18 with TRBJ2-5, with D perhaps TRBD2 (6 bases). Trimming cost V 0 bases and J 7 bases, with 15 bases left between them. Germline V gene data show CDR1 as KGHSH and CDR2 as LQKENI. The CDR3 has 15 residues. The DNA for the CDR3 is TGTGCCAGCTCACCACCGCTGGGACCCGGGGGGACCCAGTACTTC. This encodes CASSPPLGPGGTQYF.

The table lists this clonotype with many counts. V and J are TRBV20-1 and TRBJ1-1, with 7 nucleotides matching TRBD1. Germline-derived CDR1 and CDR2 are DFQATT and SNEGSKA (reference sequence). There are 14 residues in the CDR3. Trimming at V came to 3 bases and at J to 0 bases, leaving 4 bases not matched to a gene. The CDR3 nucleotides are TGCAGTGCTAGTACAGGGGCCTTGAACACTGAAGCTTTCTTT. It is translated as CSASTGALNTEAFF.

This clonotype has a count of ten or more. V usage is TRBV7-2 and J usage is TRBJ2-7; D possibly uses TRBD1 or TRBD2 (5 bases each). Per the germline V gene, CDR1 is SGHTA and CDR2 is FQGNSA. This CDR3 contains 14 residues. V gave up 2 bases and J gave up 6 bases, with 14 bases separating them. CDR3 sequence: CASSLYWGSSEQYF. In nucleotides, the CDR3 is TGTGCCAGCAGCTTATATTGGGGGTCCAGCGAGCAGTACTTC.

This clonotype was recorded many times. The V gene is TRBV7-2, the J gene TRBJ1-2; D is ambiguous. Germline V gene sequence: CDR1 SGHTA, CDR2 FQGNSA. V lost 4 bases and J 7 bases, leaving 10 bases between the germline ends. The CDR3 runs 12 residues. CDR3 nucleotides: TGTGCCAGCAGCTACGCTCAATCTGGCTACACCTTC. Translating gives CASSYAQSGYTF. Supplemented by reference TRBV7-2 and TRBJ1-2, the full variable domain reads GAGVSQSPSNKVTEKGKDVELRCDPISGHTALYWYRQSLGQGLEFLIYFQGNSAPDKSGLPSDRFSAERTGGSVSTLTIQRTQQEDSAVYLCASSYAQSGYTFGSGTRLTVV.

This clonotype was counted ten times or more. The J gene is TRBJ2-7, the V gene TRBV4-1; D is possibly TRBD1 or TRBD2 (6 bases each). V was pared by 2 bases and J by 0 bases, with 14 bases between. The germline V gene encodes CDR1 MGHRA and CDR2 YSYEKL. The CDR3 consists of 16 residues. The CDR3 reads CASSQLGGSSSYEQYF. CDR3 DNA sequence: TGCGCCAGCAGCCAATTGGGGGGCTCCAGCTCCTACGAGCAGTACTTC.

This clonotype was detected only a few times. Possible read error: a much larger clone is one base away. The chain joins TRBV7-2 to TRBJ2-7; a possible D gene is TRBD1 (5 bases). Germline CDR1 reads SGHTA; CDR2 reads FQGNSA. The V gene lost 3 bases and the J gene lost 4 bases, with 13 bases spanning the gap. The CDR3 runs to 14 residues. For the CDR3, the DNA is TGTGCCAGCAGCTTTAGAGGAAAGGGGTACGAGCAGTACTTC. Translated: CASSFRGKGYEQYF.

This clonotype has at least ten counts. The chain has TRBV29-1 and TRBJ1-5, with TRBD1 identical over 9 bases. CDR1 and CDR2 from the germline V gene are SQVTM and ANQGSEA. There are 13 residues in the CDR3. Trimming removed 4 bases from V and 4 bases from J; junction bases left unmatched: 2. CDR3 protein: CSVVDRGNQPQHF. The CDR3 DNA sequence: TGCAGCGTTGTGGACAGGGGAAATCAGCCCCAGCATTTT.

This clonotype appeared many times. The chain employs TRBV5-1 and TRBJ2-2; 8 bases map to TRBD1. V gave up 4 bases and J gave up 0 bases; unmatched junction bases: 5. Germline V gene sequence: CDR1 SGHRS, CDR2 YFSETQ. The CDR3 length is 16 residues. For the CDR3, the DNA is TGCGCCAGCAGCCCCCCGACAGGGGCGAACACCGGGGAGCTGTTTTTT. Protein product: CASSPPTGANTGELFF.

There are many counts of this clonotype. The V call is TRBV30, the J call TRBJ2-3; 7 bases are shared with TRBD1. Germline CDR1 and CDR2: GTSNPN and SVGIG (reference sequence). This CDR3 contains 14 residues. After removal of 2 bases from V and 0 bases from J, the junction contained 2 bases not matched to a gene. CDR3 in DNA: TGTGCCTGGAGTAGGGGGCCTAGCACAGATACGCAGTATTTT. This encodes CAWSRGPSTDTQYF. The full variable domain, its missing parts supplied by reference TRBV30 and TRBJ2-3, is SQTIHQWPATLVQPVGSPLSLECTVEGTSNPNLYWYRQAAGRGLQLLFYSVGIGQISSEVPQNLSASRPQDRQFILSSKKLLLSDSGFYLCAWSRGPSTDTQYFGPGTRLTVL.

This clonotype was counted many times. The junction departs from the called germline gene at one end, perhaps through a read error. V usage is TRBV6-6 and J usage is TRBJ1-5, with D perhaps matching TRBD1 (6 bases). The CDR3 is 18 residues long. CDR1 and CDR2 (germline): MNHNY, SVGAGI (reference sequence). The DNA of the CDR3 is TGTGCCAGCAGTCCCTGGGGGGCTATGGGAAATAGCAATCAGCCCCAGAATTTT. Amino acids: CASSPWGAMGNSNQPQNF.